This T cell receptor (beta chain) emerged from a study of monozygotic twins with cystic fibrosis. Study in general: Libraries were built from around 3 micrograms of fragmented DNA using about 14 PCR cycles. Broader study findings: Age, concordance and disease severity did not associate with shared CDR3 numbers. Clonality was generally low (median roughly 0.009), higher in the most severe patients.

The protocol was immunoSEQ multiplex PCR, while the TCRdb copy is restricted to in-frame clones and leaves out a portion. Here the sample spans 30,000 to 40,000 clones, 85% to 95% being singletons. Details on this clone: Its antigen is unknown.

Sequenced material: blood. The clonotype originates from a boy aged 2 to 10 with cystic fibrosis.

Written as DNA, the CDR3 is TGTGCCAGTACCGGAGGTAATGAAAAACTGTTTTTT. Protein sequence: CASTGGNEKLFF. V gene TRBV19 combines with J gene TRBJ1-4; the D is unclear. The germline gives CDR1 LNHDA, CDR2 SQIVND (reference sequence). Trimming removed 7 bases from V and 4 bases from J, with 7 bases in between. This CDR3 is 12 amino acids long. Full variable domain (remainder filled in from reference TRBV19 and TRBJ1-4): DGGITQSPKYLFRKEGQNVTLSCEQNLNHDAMYWYRQDPGQGLRLIYYSQIVNDFQKGDIAEGYSVSREKKESFPLTVTSAQKNPTAFYLCASTGGNEKLFFGSGTQLSVL.